This T cell receptor (beta chain) was found in a study of blood T cell repertoires in COVID-19. Study background: Specimens from acute and convalescent COVID-19 originated in the United States, Italy and Spain. From T cells, B-cell-depleted T cells, or PBMCs came the material, which was cDNA or gDNA.

In the study's own analysis: Estimated nucleated cell counts came from reference gene primer amplification. The method was immunoSEQ multiplex PCR; TCRdb's version includes in-frame clones alone and lacks a portion of them. V, J and clone size reflect that table, while D and trimming were determined from the DNA. Altogether fewer than 50,000 clones are present, roughly three quarters being singletons, with the ten largest covering 27%. This clone was seen repeatedly, ten times or more. Germline assignment: CDR1 SNHLY and CDR2 FYNNEI. The CDR3 runs to 17 residues. Trimming took 8 bases from V and 0 from J; bases not matched to a gene: 7.

Input material: peripheral blood. This TCR came from a man of 80 years or more with acute or convalescent COVID-19. This sequence joins TRBV2 and TRBJ2-6, with TRBD1 matching 10 bases. The CDR3: CASSLGQGTSGANVLTF. For the CDR3, the DNA is TGTGCCAGCTCGTTGGGACAGGGGACCTCTGGGGCCAACGTCCTGACTTTC.